This T cell receptor beta chain was documented in a study of shared clonotypes between healthy human individuals. Healthy HIV-negative adults without recent acute infections or vaccinations served as donors. Naive CD4+ cells were CD45RA-selected; the remaining cells were memory. The CDR3 has 15 amino acids. V gave up 2 bases and J gave up 0 bases, with 8 bases separating them. Looked up from germline, CDR1 is LNHNV and CDR2 is YYDKDF (reference sequence). Assay: immunoSEQ multiplex PCR; the TCRdb copy retains only in-frame clones and omits some. Seen here are roughly 2,300,000 clones, 80% to 95% observed once, and the top ten hold 0.37%.

This TCR was sampled from a man between 18 and 35 years old in good health. Some clones in this sample may be carry-over from other donors' samples. The V call is TRBV15, the J call TRBJ1-5; D is uncertain. Sequencing was done on a sample of naive CD4+ T cells from PBMCs. The subset: CD45RA+ positively selected. CDR3 in DNA: TGTGCCACCAGCAGACAACGGGTTAGCAATCAGCCCCAGCATTTT. Translation gives CATSRQRVSNQPQHF.